This is a list of T cell receptor beta chains from one sample in a study of T cell responses to AZD1222 COVID-19 vaccine. Repertoires were generated with immunoSEQ multiplex PCR, while TCRdb's copy carries only in-frame clones and drops some. The repertoire has 95,000 to 150,000 clones, 86% of them found once; the top ten carry more than 6.5%. The sample here was peripheral blood, taken on day 0 of AZD1222 vaccination. Receptors originate from an adult in good health. The CDR3 runs from the conserved cysteine through the conserved F or W. D genes are given only for firm matches. Clone sizes are given selectively: once, few, many, or a class where the clone is expanded.

clone_size,d_call,v_call,j_call,cdr3_nt,cdr3_aa
once,.,TRBV21-1,TRBJ2-7,TGTGCCAGCAGCAAAGGGGGGTCCTCCTACGAGCAGTACTTC,CASSKGGSSYEQYF
.,.,TRBV6-2/TRBV6-3,TRBJ2-2,TGTGCCAGCAGTTACATTCCGGGGGCCGGGGAGCTGTTTTTT,CASSYIPGAGELFF
.,TRBD1,TRBV5-1,TRBJ1-5,TGCGCCAGCAGCTTGGGGGACAGGGGGCATCAGCCCCAGCATTTT,CASSLGDRGHQPQHF
.,TRBD1,TRBV6-5,TRBJ1-6,TGTGCCAGCAGTTACTCGGGACAGGGTATCTCACCCCTCCACTTT,CASSYSGQGISPLHF
.,.,TRBV28,TRBJ1-1,TGTGCCAGCAGTCGCCCCACTGAAGCTTTCTTT,CASSRPTEAFF
.,.,TRBV24-1,TRBJ2-7,TGTGCCACCAGTGAAACCGCCCAGGACGTCTACGAGCAGTACTTC,CATSETAQDVYEQYF
.,TRBD1,TRBV5-1,TRBJ2-3,TGCGCCAGCAGCCCGGGGACAGGGGTCAAGGATACGCAGTATTTT,CASSPGTGVKDTQYF
.,.,TRBV9,TRBJ1-1,TGTGCCAGCAGCCCGCGGGGTCCCGAGGACACTGAAGCTTTCTTT,CASSPRGPEDTEAFF
.,.,TRBV27,TRBJ2-2,TGTGCCAGCAGTCCGGACAGGAGGGGAACCGGGGAGCTGTTTTTT,CASSPDRRGTGELFF
.,.,TRBV7-3,TRBJ2-2,TGTGCCAGCAGCCTCTCGGTCACCGGGGAGCTGTTTTTT,CASSLSVTGELFF
.,.,TRBV28,TRBJ2-5,TGTGCCAGCAGTTTCGCCCGGGCAGGGGATGAGACCCAGTACTTC,CASSFARAGDETQYF
.,.,TRBV7-2,TRBJ2-5,TGTGCCAGCAGCGCACCGGGACCTCATAAAGAGACCCAGTACTTC,CASSAPGPHKETQYF
.,TRBD2,TRBV2,TRBJ2-3,TGTGCCAGCAGACGACTAGCGGGAGGGCCAGATACGCAGTATTTT,CASRRLAGGPDTQYF
.,.,TRBV27,TRBJ1-1,TGTGCCAGCAGTCGCATAGGGGTGAACACTGAAGCTTTCTTT,CASSRIGVNTEAFF
.,TRBD2,TRBV29-1,TRBJ2-1,TGCAGCTCAAAACACTTGGGGGGTAGCGGGAGGAATCTTGTTGAATTCCAGTTCTTC,CSSKHLGGSGRNLVEFQFF
once,.,TRBV7-9,TRBJ1-1,TGTGCCAGCAGCCGCCAGGATGCCACTGAAGCTTTCTTT,CASSRQDATEAFF
.,.,TRBV5-1,TRBJ2-3,TGCGCCAGCAGCTTGCCCAGAGCCGGGGATACGCAGTATTTT,CASSLPRAGDTQYF
.,.,TRBV20-1,TRBJ2-5,TGCAGTACTCAAGAGACCCAGTACTTC,CSTQETQYF
.,TRBD1,TRBV28,TRBJ2-2,TGTGCCAGCCGGGGACAGGGGGCCGGCGGGGAGCTGTTTTTT,CASRGQGAGGELFF
few,.,TRBV3-1/TRBV3-2,TRBJ1-1,TGTGCCAGCAGCCAAGCATACAACCGGGAAGCTTTCTTT,CASSQAYNREAFF
.,TRBD2,TRBV6-1,TRBJ2-2,TGTGCCAGCAGTGAACCTAGCGGGGGGTCTACCGGGGAGCTGTTTTTT,CASSEPSGGSTGELFF
.,.,TRBV30,TRBJ1-2,TGTGCCTGGAGTCCGGGGACTAACTATGGCTACACCTTC,CAWSPGTNYGYTF
.,.,TRBV18,TRBJ2-3,TGTGCCAGCTCACCTACCACAGATACGCAGTATTTT,CASSPTTDTQYF
.,TRBD1,TRBV9,TRBJ2-7,TGTGCCAGCAGCGTAGACACAGGGGGCTACGAGCAGTACTTC,CASSVDTGGYEQYF
.,TRBD1,TRBV19,TRBJ2-7,TGTGCCAGCGGCCCGACAGGGAATTCCTACGAGCAGTACTTC,CASGPTGNSYEQYF
.,TRBD1,TRBV6-1,TRBJ2-7,TGTGCCAGCAGTGGGACTCGACCGGGACAGGGGCCCTACGAGCAGTACTTC,CASSGTRPGQGPYEQYF
.,.,TRBV10-1,TRBJ1-1,TGCGCCAGCAGTGACATGGGCGGCACTGAAGCTTTCTTT,CASSDMGGTEAFF
.,.,TRBV29-1,TRBJ2-7,TGCAGCGTTGGCCTACAGGCCTACGAGCAGTACTTC,CSVGLQAYEQYF
.,.,TRBV28,TRBJ2-7,TGTGCCAGCAGTTTTTCCTACGAGCAGTACTTC,CASSFSYEQYF
.,.,TRBV28,TRBJ2-2,TGTGCCAGCACTTTAACCACAACCGGGGAGCTGTTTTTT,CASTLTTTGELFF
.,TRBD2,TRBV28,TRBJ2-1,TGTGCCAGCAGTTTAAGCCCGGGACTAGCCAATGAGCAGTTCTTC,CASSLSPGLANEQFF